These 14 T cell receptor beta chains originate from one sample sequenced in a study of cytomegalovirus exposure and HLA in healthy donors. The PCR used 60 Vbeta and 13 Jbeta primers. Sequenced by immunoSEQ multiplex PCR; TCRdb stores in-frame clones only, minus some. The sample has some 150,000 clones, approximately 60% seen once. Material for sequencing was PBMCs. The receptors originated from a woman between 55 and 75 years old in good health and CMV-seropositive.

The rearrangement uses TRBV30 and TRBJ1-4; tentatively, D is TRBD1 (5 bases). The V and J ends lost 2 bases and 3 bases respectively, with 7 bases between them. Germline CDR1 GTSNPN, CDR2 SVGIG (reference sequence). The CDR3 is 13 amino acids. As DNA, the CDR3 is TGTGCCTGGAGTTCGGGGGCTAATGAAAAACTGTTTTTT. Translating gives CAWSSGANEKLFF.

The chain uses TRBV28 and TRBJ2-7, with 11 bases identical to TRBD2. The germline V gene encodes CDR1 MDHEN and CDR2 SYDVKM. The ends lost 4 bases at V and 0 bases at J; junction bases unmatched: 2. CDR3 length: 15 amino acids. The CDR3 spells CASSSGTSGSYEQYF. The CDR3 coding sequence is TGTGCCAGCAGTTCAGGGACTAGCGGCTCCTACGAGCAGTACTTC.

The J gene is TRBJ2-5, the V gene TRBV28, with 7 bases lining up with TRBD2. Germline V gene lookup returns CDR1 MDHEN and CDR2 SYDVKM. Trimming took 5 bases from V and 9 from J; bases not matched to a gene: 18. The CDR3 has 16 amino acids. Here the CDR3 reads CASSNSREALSRPQYF. CDR3 in DNA: TGTGCCAGCAGTAACTCACGGGAGGCCCTGTCGAGGCCCCAGTACTTC.

V and J are TRBV30 and TRBJ1-1; 10 bases map to TRBD1. Germline values: CDR1 GTSNPN, CDR2 SVGIG (reference sequence). CDR3 size: 14 residues. The V segment lost 0 bases and the J segment 3 bases; nucleotides outside the gene matches: 1. CDR3 sequence: CAWSVGQGDTEAFF. The CDR3 nucleotides read TGTGCCTGGAGTGTAGGACAGGGGGACACTGAAGCTTTCTTT.

The gene calls are TRBV4-3 and TRBJ2-7; D is perhaps TRBD2 (6 bases). With 0 bases removed from V and 5 bases from J, the gap between germline ends came to 17 bases. The V gene's germline CDR1 is LGHNA and CDR2 YSLEER. The CDR3 has 16 residues. CDR3: CASSQEALAPLHEQYF. In DNA, the CDR3 is TGCGCCAGCAGCCAAGAGGCCCTAGCGCCCCTCCACGAGCAGTACTTC.

This chain connects TRBV18 to TRBJ2-1, with 11 bases matching TRBD2. CDR3 size: 17 residues. The V gene's germline CDR1 is KGHSH and CDR2 LQKENI. The junction had 6 bases not matched to a gene; V was cut back by 5 bases and J by 0 bases. As DNA, the CDR3 is TGTGCCAGCTCATCAGGGACTAGCGGTTCCTCCTACAATGAGCAGTTCTTC. This translates into CASSSGTSGSSYNEQFF.

This chain uses TRBV28 with TRBJ2-5, with D maybe TRBD2 (6 bases). Germline V gene lookup returns CDR1 MDHEN and CDR2 SYDVKM. V was shortened by 7 bases and J by 4 bases, with 19 bases between the two germline ends. The CDR3 spans 15 residues. The CDR3 bases are TGTGCCAGCACCAAACGGGGGTCTTATGGAGAGACCCAGTACTTC. It yields the protein CASTKRGSYGETQYF.

V and J are TRBV21-1 and TRBJ2-3; TRBD2 was called by the table and not checked on the DNA. TRBV21-1 is labeled a pseudogene. CDR3 size: 18 residues. The CDR3 reads CASSKMSSAGVFTDTQYF. The CDR3 DNA is TGTGCCAGCAGCAAAATGAGCTCAGCGGGAGTTTTCACAGATACGCAGTATTTT.

The CDR3 DNA sequence: TGTGCCTGGAGTTTACAGGGGGATCAGCCCCAGCATTTT. Residues: CAWSLQGDQPQHF. The chain links TRBV30 to TRBJ1-5, with TRBD1 identical over 8 bases. Germline values: CDR1 GTSNPN, CDR2 SVGIG (reference sequence). The ends lost 2 bases at V and 5 bases at J; junction bases unmatched: 2. The CDR3 runs 13 residues.

The V gene is TRBV11-2, the J gene TRBJ2-7, with TRBD2 as a possible D gene (5 bases). The CDR3 has 15 residues. The germline V gene has CDR1 SGHAT and CDR2 FQNNGV. Trimming removed 5 bases at V and 3 bases at J, with 17 bases between. The CDR3 is CASSPDTGSFYEQYF. CDR3 sequence (DNA): TGTGCCAGCAGCCCTGATACGGGATCCTTCTACGAGCAGTACTTC.

About this clone itself: Compared with germline, one end of the junction differs, possibly owing to a read error. The chain employs TRBV16 and TRBJ1-1, with no clear D. The length of the CDR3 is 13 residues. Per the germline V gene, CDR1 is KGHSY and CDR2 is FQNENV. CDR3 sequence reads: CASSQSRNNEAFF. The CDR3 DNA follows: TGTGCCAGCAGCCAATCGAGGAACAATGAAGCTTTCTTT.

The chain combines TRBV28 with TRBJ2-2; D might be TRBD2 (6 bases). Germline lookup yields CDR1 MDHEN and CDR2 SYDVKM. The CDR3 consists of 15 residues. With 6 bases removed from V and 0 bases from J, the gap between germline ends came to 11 bases. DNA of the CDR3: TGTGCCAGCAGCGAGGGAGGTTCGAACACCGGGGAGCTGTTTTTT. Amino acid sequence: CASSEGGSNTGELFF.

The chain couples TRBV10-3 to TRBJ1-1; the match to TRBD1 covers 9 bases. Germline V gene sequence: CDR1 ENHRY, CDR2 SYGVKD. V lost 5 bases to trimming and J lost 1 base; unmatched junction nucleotides: 2. This CDR3 has 14 amino acids. As DNA, the CDR3 is TGTGCCATCAGTAGGGACAGGGAGAACACTGAAGCTTTCTTT. It yields the protein CAISRDRENTEAFF.

This chain connects TRBV27 to TRBJ2-3; maybe TRBD2 (5 bases). Trimming stripped 4 bases from V and 4 bases from J, with 12 bases between. Per the germline V gene, CDR1 is MNHEY and CDR2 is SMNVEV (reference sequence). The CDR3 length is 14 residues. Here the CDR3 reads CASSYRDQADTQYF. For the CDR3, the DNA is TGTGCCAGCAGTTACCGGGATCAGGCAGATACGCAGTATTTT.